Given below is one T cell receptor (beta chain) in context. Its cognate antigen has yet to be identified. Nothing much larger sits one base from this clone, and base qualities are not available. In total, approximately 610 healthy bone marrow donors made up the cohort. At the time of sampling, every cohort member was nominally healthy, though immune exposures that went unrecorded were likely present. The donor tested CMV seropositive, placing the donor among the approximately 310 seropositive members of the cohort. Each donor provided a peripheral blood sample, and peripheral blood mononuclear cells were used for TCR beta sequencing. The Qiagen DNeasy Blood Extraction Kit was used to extract genomic DNA from the blood cell samples. From the cysteine up to the phenylalanine, the CDR3 has a length of 14 residues. Only the CDR3 DNA is retained, 42 bases long and in frame from the first base. Germline trimming: 4 bases from V, 3 bases from J; junction bases outside gene matches: 4. From a lookup of the germline V gene, CDR1 and CDR2 are SNHLY and FYNNEI.

The sample comes from a study of cytomegalovirus exposure and HLA in healthy donors (dated by TCRdb to the late 2010s). Regarding the research as a whole: An earlier analysis of under 600 of the donors reported 250 to 300 Gb of sequence data and more than 90 million unique TCR beta sequences from about 179 million T cells. Roughly 300 gigabases of sequencing data and approximately 85 million unique TCR sequences were included in an early release covering roughly 600 HLA-typed donors. Of the 398 genotyped donors, approximately 80% were placed in the genetic ancestry cluster associated with self-reported Caucasian donors. The study was designed to test whether signatures of past pathogen exposure could be identified by cataloging public T cell receptors. The study used immunosequencing to profile the T cell repertoires of several hundred subjects and linked those repertoires to cytomegalovirus serostatus. Besides the first cohort of approximately 670 subjects, a separate validation cohort made up of about 120 different subjects was used. To predict cytomegalovirus infection status, the study brought together high-throughput TCR immunosequencing, statistical association of individual TCRs with disease status, and machine learning. A later analysis re-examined previously published TCR beta repertoires from more than 550 donors and added high-resolution HLA genotyping to investigate patterns of TCR occurrence. Rather than using new phenotypic data, the later analysis identified candidate immune exposures from TCR beta sequences and from how often those sequences occurred across donors. In an earlier analysis of a few hundred of the donors, high-throughput TCR beta sequencing was used to judge whether each TCR beta V gene segment behaved as functional or pseudogenic. Donor age, sex, ethnicity and CMV serostatus were collected together with the repertoire data. A later genetic analysis used genome-wide SNP genotypes for about 60% of the roughly 700 donors, treating that subset as a discovery cohort. Every repertoire in the discovery cohort had been generated on one and the same sequencing platform. Class I and class II HLA loci were covered by the typing at four-digit resolution. The number of typed donors differed by locus: about 620-630 for A, B, C, DRB1 and DQB1; roughly 510 for DQA1; 606 for DPA1; and roughly 490 for DPB1. Roughly five DR-DQ haplotypes were treated as single units for association and clustering because of strong linkage in the cohort. Across about 370 genotyped donors of the cohort, an average of about 220,000 unique TCR beta nucleotide sequences per donor were sequenced, and roughly a sixth of those sequences were non-productive.

General findings and caveats noted by the study authors: A later genetic analysis reported fewer N-insertions in productive TCRs among donors in an Asian-associated ancestry cluster than the roughly 700-donor mean. In both the original and validation cohorts, the classifier was reported to diagnose cytomegalovirus status with high specificity and sensitivity. It was suggested by the authors that the approach could potentially be generalized to other disease states and immunological phenotypes. The cohort was sequenced for TCR beta chains only, and without alpha or paired-chain data the features that could be detected were limited. Correlated functional status among segregating V segments might reflect linkage disequilibrium, but an unknown experimental factor could not be ruled out. Immune exposure information for the cohort was limited to CMV serostatus. The study gave a list of 150 to 200 TCR beta chains associated with cytomegalovirus. Roughly uniform sequencing depth across donors was assumed in presence/absence analyses, although this assumption may not hold. Broadly in line with IMGT annotations, most TCR beta V segments showed up in productive rearrangements about 87% or about 30% of the time in an earlier analysis of some 590 of the donors. In vitro tests confirmed that a few of the cytomegalovirus-associated TCR beta chains recognize cytomegalovirus antigens. A further reported finding was that TCR beta sequences accurately predicted the HLA-A and HLA-B alleles for most subjects in the first cohort. Specific HLA alleles were associated with more than 15,000 TCR beta sequences at a false discovery rate of 0.05 in a later analysis. The sequencing pipeline was judged likely to have produced a cluster of highly shared sequence variants as a technical artifact. Because HLA typing was unavailable for some donors at each locus, only the typed subset was used in association tests. According to a later analysis, TCR association rates differed among HLA loci, with DRB1 alleles showing the most associated TCRs and HLA-C alleles showing the fewest. While some public TCRs were present in many individuals, most TCR sequences turned up only very rarely across donors. According to a later analysis, parvovirus B19, influenza, CMV and Epstein-Barr virus appeared linked to several top co-occurrence clusters. According to a later analysis, most CMV-associated TCR beta chains appeared to be HLA-restricted, and the HLA associations seemed to be driven largely by CMV exposure. Some IMGT-functional V segments, including TRBV6-2 and TRBV6-3, could not be told apart with the 87-base-pair reads, so those segments were excluded. In a later genetic analysis, a missense DCLRE1C variant was associated with V-gene and J-gene trimming of TCR beta chains, and the association was replicated in an independent cohort. Strong co-occurrence of HLA alleles, especially DR and DQ, made assigning TCR associations to individual alleles difficult. A later analysis found that HLA-associated TCR beta chains were more clonally expanded and had lower generation probabilities than equally common non-associated chains. Over 15 rarely observed V segments, including chromosome 9 orphons, were excluded from the earlier analysis of about 500 of the donors because counts were too low.

Receptors were amplified or captured by the immunoSEQ multiplex PCR assay. For the multiplex PCR, a mixture combining 60 forward primers for TCR Vbeta segments and 13 reverse primers for TCR Jbeta segments was used. Amplification of the CDR3 region of rearranged TCR beta genes was performed with a multiplex PCR assay on genomic DNA. The Illumina HiSeq System was used to sequence the amplified TCR beta libraries as 87-base-pair reads. The authors processed their data as follows. Across the 640 or so repertoires, a later analysis counted roughly 77 million unique TCR beta chains, 9 million to 14 million of which were shared by at least two donors. A nearest-neighbor algorithm error-corrected the raw reads and collapsed the reads into unique sequences, merging closely related sequences to remove PCR and sequencing errors. V, D and J gene segments were assigned by aligning CDR3 sequences to IMGT reference sequences. For a sequence to be retained, a match of at least six nucleotides to both a V gene segment and a J gene segment was required. A rearrangement was called productive if the CDR3 had no stop codons and remained in frame with V and J, and every other rearrangement was called non-productive. Following IMGT convention, CDR3 was defined as the stretch from the second conserved V-encoded cysteine up to the conserved J-encoded phenylalanine. Sequences without an unambiguous match to a single V gene segment were excluded from the earlier analysis of a few hundred of the donors. In an earlier analysis of approximately 550 of the donors, V segments were called functional above 56.7% productive rearrangements and were called segregating when the between-donor standard deviation exceeded 5%. A statistical classification framework was developed to diagnose cytomegalovirus status using the catalog of TCR beta chain sequences. In a later analysis, TCR nucleotide sequences were compared against IMGT/GENE-DB human TR gene sequences so that V and J genes could be assigned. Using the TCRdist pipeline, a later analysis assigned CDR3 sequences along with most-parsimonious VDJ recombination scenarios. In a later analysis, each TCR beta chain was defined by its CDR3 amino acid sequence together with its V-gene family, and reads without a unique V-gene family were excluded. As a way to deal with suspected cross-contamination and a sequencing artifact, a later analysis dropped under 600 nucleotide sequences that were highly shared and had low generation probability. A later analysis calculated a clonal expansion index for each public chain from normalized within-repertoire ranks of inferred template counts. In a later analysis, generation probabilities were computed with a VDJ recombination model fitted to out-of-frame rearrangements, and the resulting probabilities were checked against IGoR. A later analysis scored TCR-TCR, TCR-HLA and TCR-CMV co-occurrence with hypergeometric tests, applying a repertoire-size bias correction to TCR pairs. To estimate false discovery rates, a later analysis permuted the HLA or CMV assignments 20 times. A later analysis grouped co-occurring TCRs with DBSCAN, adding TCRdist sequence similarity when clustering within HLA-allele-positive subsets. Co-occurrence clustering excluded repertoires with fewer than 30,000 or more than 120,000 public chains, plus five with anomalous nucleotide sharing. TCRdb's version of the immuneACCESS table is confined to in-frame rearrangements and falls short of the full clone set. An unresolved V gene accounts for under half of the shortfall where checked; the remainder is of unknown origin. The V and J calls and the clone size are those of that table, but D and trimming were determined from the DNA. The sample data list 200,000 or so clones, and under 70% of these were observed just once. About 3% of the sample belongs to the ten largest clones.

The chain is made from TRBV2 and TRBJ1-2, with 8 bases in between that match TRBD1. Sequencing was performed on PBMCs. The sequence derives from a middle-aged man in good health and CMV-seropositive. Here the CDR3 is given as CASSAQQGDYGYTF. The nucleotides are TGTGCCAGCAGTGCTCAACAGGGGGACTATGGCTACACCTTC.